The 3 T cell receptor beta chains given below trace back to one sample, sequenced in a study of OX40 agonist ivuxolimab in advanced cancers. TCRdb's copy holds only in-frame clones and misses some; the assay was immunoSEQ multiplex PCR. The table has 72,000 or so clones, more than 75% seen once; the top ten hold 0.2% to 0.3%. Sequenced here: CD4+ or CD8+ T cells sorted from blood, sampled in a trial of the OX40 agonist ivuxolimab. These receptors came from an adult with an advanced solid tumor such as melanoma, head and neck, liver or kidney cancer.

Here the CDR3 DNA reads TGCGCCAGCAGCCAAGAACGACAGGGTTGGAATTCACCCCTCCACTTT. This translates into CASSQERQGWNSPLHF. The rearrangement uses TRBV4-3 and TRBJ1-6; 7 nucleotides line up with TRBD1. Germline values: CDR1 LGHNA, CDR2 YSLEER. There are 16 residues in the CDR3. V lost 0 bases, J lost 7 bases, and 6 bases stayed unmatched.

In the case of this clone: Other DNA sequences in the sample encode the same CDR3. The V gene is TRBV5-1, the J gene TRBJ2-3; D might be TRBD2 (7 bases). Deletions cut 4 bases from V and 2 bases from J, with 11 bases between. The CDR3 spans 14 residues. Germline CDR1 and CDR2: SGHRS and YFSETQ. The CDR3 coding sequence is TGCGCCAGCAGCCTTGGGGGGGCCACAGATACGCAGTATTTT. This gives the protein CASSLGGATDTQYF.

The chain is built from TRBV7-3 and TRBJ2-2; 9 bases map to TRBD2. J gave up 5 bases and V 3 bases, and 7 bases lay outside the gene matches. The CDR3 runs 16 residues. The V gene's germline CDR1 is SGHTA and CDR2 FQGTGA. The CDR3: CASSFVASGITGELFF. CDR3 DNA: TGTGCCAGCAGCTTTGTGGCTAGCGGGATAACCGGGGAGCTGTTTTTT.